The 17 T cell receptor beta chains in this list originate from one sample, sequenced in a study of OX40 agonist ivuxolimab in advanced cancers. Only in-frame clones appear in the TCRdb table, and some are missing; sequencing was by immunoSEQ multiplex PCR. The sample lists about 66,000 clones; less than 90% were seen once. The specimen was CD4+ or CD8+ T cells sorted from blood, collected in a trial of the OX40 agonist ivuxolimab. The receptors come from an adult with an advanced solid tumor such as melanoma, head and neck, liver or kidney cancer.

The CDR3 DNA reads TGCGCCAGCAGGCCCCACCCCGATGGCTACACCTTC. Translating it yields CASRPHPDGYTF. The chain recombines TRBV10-2 with TRBJ1-2; D unresolved. Looked up from germline, CDR1 is WSHSY and CDR2 is SAAADI. V was shortened by 6 bases and J by 6 bases, with 11 bases between the two germline ends. This CDR3 has 12 amino acids.

This chain links TRBV5-4 with TRBJ2-1; 9 bases agree with TRBD2. The germline V gene encodes CDR1 SGHNT and CDR2 YYREEE (reference sequence). Trimming took 6 bases from V and 0 from J; bases not matched to a gene: 4. CDR3 length: 15 amino acids. The CDR3 nucleotides read TGTGCCAGCATCAATAGCGGGGGCTCCTACAATGAGCAGTTCTTC. This codes for CASINSGGSYNEQFF.

V gene TRBV19 combines with J gene TRBJ2-7; D not certain. Between the trimmed V and J ends, which lost 1 base and 5 bases, there was a span of 9 bases. CDR1 and CDR2 from the germline V gene are LNHDA and SQIVND (reference sequence). The CDR3 is 13 amino acids. As DNA, the CDR3 is TGTGCCAGTAGTATAGTGGCGTCGGACGAGCAGTACTTC. It is translated as CASSIVASDEQYF.

This clone was seen a few times. The CDR3 protein is CASSESPGRGANVLTF. The CDR3 DNA sequence: TGTGCCAGCAGTGAATCGCCCGGGCGGGGGGCCAACGTCCTGACTTTC. The chain couples TRBV6-1 to TRBJ2-6; D is undetermined. V was shortened by 2 bases and J by 4 bases, with 12 bases between the two germline ends. The CDR3 loop spans 16 amino acids. Germline V gene data show CDR1 as MNHNS and CDR2 as SASEGT.

This sequence joins TRBV25-1 and TRBJ2-3; TRBD1 is a possible D gene (5 bases). CDR3 length: 15 residues. Germline CDR1 reads MGHDK; CDR2 reads SYGVNS. Trimming cost V 5 bases and J 0 bases, with 12 bases left between them. CDR3 region: CASSPTASSTDTQYF. DNA of the CDR3: TGTGCCAGCAGTCCGACAGCATCTAGCACAGATACGCAGTATTTT.

V gene TRBV6-6 combines with J gene TRBJ2-1; 12 positions agree with TRBD2. V lost 2 bases and J lost 9; bases outside the gene matches: 2. The CDR3 spans 14 residues. The germline V gene encodes CDR1 MNHNY and CDR2 SVGAGI (reference sequence). CDR3 protein: CASSYGGLAGEQFF. DNA of the CDR3: TGTGCCAGCAGTTACGGGGGACTAGCGGGTGAGCAGTTCTTC.

This clone was seen a single time. The V gene is TRBV11-3, the J gene TRBJ1-5, with D perhaps TRBD1 (5 bases). This CDR3 comprises 16 residues. The germline CDR1 and CDR2 sequences are SGHNT and YENEEA. V was shortened by 4 bases and J by 7 bases, with 20 bases between the two germline ends. The CDR3 DNA sequence: TGTGCCAGCAGCTCAGGGACCGGGGGGTCCGGACAGCCCCAGCATTTT. Its translation: CASSSGTGGSGQPQHF. Full variable domain (outside the CDR3, taken from reference TRBV11-3 and TRBJ1-5): EAGVVQSPRYKIIEKKQPVAFWCNPISGHNTLYWYLQNLGQGPELLIRYENEEAVDDSQLPKDRFSAERLKGVDSTLKIQPAELGDSAVYLCASSSGTGGSGQPQHFGDGTRLSIL.

About this clone: Other DNA sequences within the sample encode an identical CDR3. The chain combines TRBV6-5 with TRBJ1-1, with D possibly TRBD1 on 5 matching bases. The CDR3 runs to 14 residues. CDR1 and CDR2 (germline): MNHEY, SVGAGI. With 0 bases removed from V and 2 bases from J, the gap between germline ends came to 7 bases. This chain's CDR3 is CASSYSRGNTEAFF. CDR3 sequence (DNA): TGTGCCAGCAGTTACTCGAGGGGCAACACTGAAGCTTTCTTT.

The V call is TRBV30, the J call TRBJ1-2; D gene unclear. Germline CDR1 GTSNPN, CDR2 SVGIG (reference sequence). The length of the CDR3 is 13 residues. The V end was cut by 0 bases, the J end by 1 base, with 6 bases between. The CDR3 spells CAWSVSVNYGYTF. For the CDR3, the DNA is TGTGCCTGGAGTGTATCGGTTAACTATGGCTACACCTTC.

This clone was picked up one time. The gene calls are TRBV27 and TRBJ2-2; TRBD1 matches at 9 bases. V lost 3 bases, J lost 4 bases, and 9 bases stayed unmatched. The CDR3 has 17 amino acids. The germline gives CDR1 MNHEY, CDR2 SMNVEV (reference sequence). CDR3 in amino acids: CASSFRFGTGLTGELFF. Written as DNA, the CDR3 is TGTGCCAGCAGTTTCCGTTTCGGGACAGGGCTCACCGGGGAGCTGTTTTTT.

The genes are TRBV7-9 and TRBJ2-7; tentatively, D is TRBD1 or TRBD2 (5 bases each). The CDR3 loop spans 11 amino acids. Per the germline V gene, CDR1 is SEHNR and CDR2 is FQNEAQ (reference sequence). V was shortened by 6 bases and J by 5 bases, with 8 bases between the two germline ends. The CDR3 loop reads CASSRGDEQYF. The CDR3, as DNA: TGTGCCAGCAGTCGAGGGGACGAGCAGTACTTC.

The chain links TRBV5-4 to TRBJ2-3; possibly TRBD1 for D (5 bases). V lost 2 bases to trimming and J lost 1 base, with 11 bases between them. Germline V lookup: CDR1 SGHNT, CDR2 YYREEE (reference sequence). The CDR3 has 15 residues. CDR3 sequence (DNA): TGTGCCAGCAGCTTTGGGGCTCAGGGCACAGATACGCAGTATTTT. It translates to CASSFGAQGTDTQYF.

This rearrangement joins TRBV27 to TRBJ2-3; 16 bases match TRBD2. Per the germline V gene, CDR1 is MNHEY and CDR2 is SMNVEV (reference sequence). The junction had 10 bases not matched to a gene; V was cut back by 9 bases and J by 1 base. This CDR3 comprises 18 residues. This CDR3 reads CASGTSGRAWSRTDTQYF. CDR3 DNA: TGTGCCAGTGGGACTAGCGGGAGGGCCTGGTCGCGCACAGATACGCAGTATTTT.

This chain links TRBV19 with TRBJ2-3, with TRBD1 matching over 9 bases. From germline, CDR1 is LNHDA and CDR2 SQIVND (reference sequence). The V and J ends lost 5 bases and 5 bases, in that order; junction bases with no gene match: 5. The CDR3 consists of 14 residues. The DNA for the CDR3 is TGTGCCAGTAGTCGCCGGGACAGGGTAGATACGCAGTATTTT. It encodes CASSRRDRVDTQYF. Supplemented by reference TRBV19 and TRBJ2-3, the full variable domain reads DGGITQSPKYLFRKEGQNVTLSCEQNLNHDAMYWYRQDPGQGLRLIYYSQIVNDFQKGDIAEGYSVSREKKESFPLTVTSAQKNPTAFYLCASSRRDRVDTQYFGPGTRLTVL.

The count of this clone is one. The chain joins TRBV7-9 to TRBJ1-1; D uncertain. The V gene's germline CDR1 is SEHNR and CDR2 FQNEAQ (reference sequence). This CDR3 has 13 residues. Deletions cut 5 bases from V and 8 bases from J, with 15 bases between. CDR3 sequence: CASSPTSDREAFF. CDR3 in DNA: TGTGCCAGCAGCCCCACATCGGACCGAGAAGCTTTCTTT.

The J gene is TRBJ1-1, the V gene TRBV28, with D perhaps matching TRBD1 (5 bases). CDR1 is MDHEN and CDR2 is SYDVKM in the germline V gene. The CDR3 is 13 residues long. V was shortened by 4 bases and J by 5 bases, with 11 bases between the two germline ends. CDR3 amino acids: CASSSGGLTEAFF. The CDR3 DNA follows: TGTGCCAGCAGTTCTGGGGGGTTAACTGAAGCTTTCTTT. Together with reference TRBV28 and TRBJ1-1, the CDR3 gives the full variable domain: DVKVTQSSRYLVKRTGEKVFLECVQDMDHENMFWYRQDPGLGLRLIYFSYDVKMKEKGDIPEGYSVSREKKERFSLILESASTNQTSMYLCASSSGGLTEAFFGQGTRLTVV.

V is TRBV28 and J is TRBJ1-5; weak D call: TRBD1 (5 bases). The CDR3 runs 16 residues. Trimming removed 4 bases from V and 7 bases from J, with 20 bases in between. Germline loops: CDR1 MDHEN, CDR2 SYDVKM. CDR3 sequence: CASSSGSQGKDQPQHF. In DNA, the CDR3 is TGTGCCAGCAGTTCCGGATCTCAGGGAAAAGACCAGCCCCAGCATTTT.